This TCR beta chain was observed in a study of blood T cell repertoires in COVID-19. Source study methods: Reference gene primer amplification gave estimated nucleated cell counts. Repertoires were generated with immunoSEQ multiplex PCR, while TCRdb's copy carries only in-frame clones and drops some. The V and J calls and the clone size are those of that table, but D and trimming were determined from the DNA. Of 250,000 to 350,000 clones detected, 90% appear once; the ten largest clones hold roughly 1.1%. Trimming took 4 bases from V and 5 from J; bases not matched to a gene: 4. The length of the CDR3 is 14 residues. In germline, CDR1 is LNHDA, CDR2 SQIVND (reference sequence). Researchers sorted participants into cohorts using their self-reported clinical history.

Sequenced sample: PBMCs or T cells enriched from blood (not recorded which). The source is a woman aged 25 to 39 who had recovered from COVID-19. V usage is TRBV19 and J usage is TRBJ2-1; 8 positions agree with TRBD2. Here the CDR3 DNA reads TGTGCCAGTAGTAGGGGACTAGGCAACAATGAGCAGTTCTTC. It encodes CASSRGLGNNEQFF.